Listed below are T cell receptor beta chains from one sample, sequenced in a study of PD-1 blockade in classical Hodgkin lymphoma. TCRdb's table, derived via immunoSEQ multiplex PCR, lists solely in-frame clones and lacks some. The table records 95,000 to 100,000 clones, around 89% of them present only once. Source: peripheral blood mononuclear cells (PBMCs), taken before the second cycle of nivolumab. The receptor set was obtained from a human donor with classical Hodgkin lymphoma. Each CDR3 is given with its conserved first and last residue. D genes are given only for firm matches. Not every row has a clone size; where given, it reads once, few, many or a size class.

V	J	D	size	DNA	CDR3
TRBV5-5	TRBJ2-3	-	-	TGTGCCAGCAGCTCTGTGGCGGGGAGCACAGATACGCAGTATTTT	CASSSVAGSTDTQYF
TRBV28	TRBJ2-3	-	few	TGTGCCAGCAGTCGCCTCGCGGTCACAGATACGCAGTATTTT	CASSRLAVTDTQYF
TRBV5-1	TRBJ1-3	-	-	TGCGCCAGCAGCTTGGGGGCACTTAGCTCTGGAAACACCATATATTTT	CASSLGALSSGNTIYF
TRBV1	TRBJ2-1	-	-	TGCACCAGCAGCCAAAGGCGGGAGTGGGAGTTCTTC	CTSSQRREWEFF
TRBV30	TRBJ1-2	-	-	TGTGCCTGGAGTCCACTCCGGGGGATTTATAACTATGGCTACACCTTC	CAWSPLRGIYNYGYTF
TRBV13	TRBJ2-3	-	-	TGTGCCAGCAGCTTAACGGCGGACGGGCCAACAGATACGCAGTATTTT	CASSLTADGPTDTQYF
TRBV7-9	TRBJ2-1	-	-	TGTGCCAGCAGCTCCCCAGGGGGGTCACTCTACAATGAGCAGTTCTTC	CASSSPGGSLYNEQFF
TRBV30	TRBJ1-1	-	many	TGTGCCTGGAGGACCGGGCGACAGGCAAACACTGAAGCTTTCTTT	CAWRTGRQANTEAFF
TRBV6-1	TRBJ1-5	-	-	TGTGCCAGCAGGAGACAGACTAGCAATCAGCCCCAGCATTTT	CASRRQTSNQPQHF
TRBV19	TRBJ2-7	-	-	TGTGCCAGTAGTATGGGGTCAGGGGAAGGCTACGAGCAGTACTTC	CASSMGSGEGYEQYF
TRBV19	TRBJ2-1	TRBD2	-	TGTGCCAGTAGTCATAGCGGGGCCCCCTACAATGAGCAGTTCTTC	CASSHSGAPYNEQFF
TRBV7-2	TRBJ1-6	-	-	TGTGCCAGCAGCTTAGGGTCAGATTTACCCCGAAATTCACCCCTCCACTTT	CASSLGSDLPRNSPLHF
TRBV15	TRBJ1-2	-	-	TGTGCCACCAGCAGAGGGAGGTTGGAGGCTTCGAGGGCTAACTATGGCTACACCTTC	CATSRGRLEASRANYGYTF
TRBV4-3	TRBJ1-6	TRBD1	-	TGCGCCAGCAGCCAAGGGACAGGAGGAGGGTCACCCCTCCACTTT	CASSQGTGGGSPLHF
TRBV5-8	TRBJ1-2	-	-	TGTGCCAGCAACCCTTTAGATCGGAGGGGTAGAAGCTACACCTTC	CASNPLDRRGRSYTF
TRBV27	TRBJ1-5	TRBD1	-	TGTGCCAGTAGGGACAGGGCGGTTGTTAGCAATCAGCCCCAGCATTTT	CASRDRAVVSNQPQHF
TRBV15	TRBJ2-2	-	-	TGTGCCACCAATTCCGGGGACGGGGAGACCGGGGAGCTGTTTTTT	CATNSGDGETGELFF
TRBV21-1	TRBJ1-6	-	-	TGTGCCAGCAGGGACCCCGGGACAGGGTATTCACCCCTCCACTTT	CASRDPGTGYSPLHF
TRBV7-2	TRBJ1-1	-	-	TGTGCCAGCAGCTTATCTTCAGCTCAGAACACTGAAGCTTTCTTT	CASSLSSAQNTEAFF
TRBV30	TRBJ1-5	-	-	TGTGCCTGGAGTGGAGGAGGGGATCAGCCCCAGCATTTT	CAWSGGGDQPQHF
TRBV9	TRBJ2-7	TRBD2	-	TGTGCCAGCAGCCTCGACGGGGGGTTTTACGAGCAGTACTTC	CASSLDGGFYEQYF
TRBV2	TRBJ2-2	-	many	TGTGCCAGCAGTGCGGGGGTTACGGCACCCGGGGAGCTGTTTTTT	CASSAGVTAPGELFF
TRBV7-8	TRBJ1-1	-	once	TGTGCCAGCAGCTCTGACCATGAAGCTTTCTTT	CASSSDHEAFF
TRBV28	TRBJ1-3	TRBD1	-	TGTGCCAGCAGTCCCAGACGCGGGACAGGGCTAAGAAACACCATATATTTT	CASSPRRGTGLRNTIYF
TRBV30	TRBJ2-7	TRBD1	-	TGTGCCTGGAGTGTACCCCACAGGGGACAGGTAAAGCAGTACTTC	CAWSVPHRGQVKQYF
TRBV7-2	TRBJ2-5	TRBD2	-	TGTGCCAGCAGCTTCCCTACTAGCGGGGGTGGGGAGAAAGAGACCCAGTACTTC	CASSFPTSGGGEKETQYF
TRBV7-2	TRBJ1-3	-	once	TGTGCCAGCAGCTCCCCCCCGCAGGGAATTTTGGGAAACACCATATATTTT	CASSSPPQGILGNTIYF
TRBV14	TRBJ1-1	-	-	TGTGCCAGCAGCCAAGATCCTTTAGGGGTGAACACTGAAGCTTTCTTT	CASSQDPLGVNTEAFF
TRBV28	TRBJ2-6	-	once	TGTGCCAGCTCTCCCCCGCTCTCTGGGGCCAACGTCCTGACTTTC	CASSPPLSGANVLTF
TRBV5-1	TRBJ1-2	-	-	TGCGCCAGCAGCTTGTTCAGGCCCCGATCCTACTATGGCTACACCTTC	CASSLFRPRSYYGYTF
TRBV20-1	TRBJ1-2	-	-	TGCAGTTCAGGCCCTAACTATGGCTACACCTTC	CSSGPNYGYTF
TRBV5-6	TRBJ2-3	-	-	TGTGCCAGCAGCTTGGGCAGGGACACAGATACGCAGTATTTT	CASSLGRDTDTQYF
TRBV7-6	TRBJ2-1	TRBD1	-	TGTGCCAGCAGTCCCCCCAGGGGGAGCTATGAGCAGTTCTTC	CASSPPRGSYEQFF
TRBV7-9	TRBJ1-1	-	-	TGTGCCAGCAGCTTAGGGGGAATGAACACTGAAGCTTTCTTT	CASSLGGMNTEAFF
TRBV19	TRBJ2-1	TRBD1	-	TGTGCCAGTAGTATAGATCTAAACGACAGGGGGCGCCGCAATGAGCAGTTCTTC	CASSIDLNDRGRRNEQFF
TRBV7-2	TRBJ2-1	-	-	TGTGCCAGCAGCTTAGCGGGGGAGCCAATACCGGGGAATGAGCAGTTCTTC	CASSLAGEPIPGNEQFF
TRBV29-1	TRBJ1-1	-	-	TGCAGCGTTGCTGGCAGGAACACTGAAGCTTTCTTT	CSVAGRNTEAFF
TRBV9	TRBJ1-1	TRBD1	-	TGTGCCAGCAGCGTCCGGGACAGGAACACTGAAGCTTTCTTT	CASSVRDRNTEAFF
TRBV10-2	TRBJ1-4	TRBD1	-	TGCGCCAGCAGTGAGTCGAGGGGACAGGGACCAGAAAAACTGTTTTTT	CASSESRGQGPEKLFF
TRBV7-8	TRBJ1-6	-	-	TGTGCCAGCAGCTTAGAGGCAGGGTATGGTTCACCCCTCCACTTT	CASSLEAGYGSPLHF
TRBV18	TRBJ1-6	-	-	TGTGCCAGCTCACCCCGCAGGTATGATTCACCCCTCCACTTT	CASSPRRYDSPLHF
TRBV15	TRBJ1-2	-	-	TGTGCCACCAGCAGAGATCTCCCTGAGGTCCATGGCTACACCTTC	CATSRDLPEVHGYTF
TRBV5-1	TRBJ1-1	-	-	TGCGCCAGCAGCTTGGCCTCAGGGATTGAAGCTTTCTTT	CASSLASGIEAFF
TRBV4-3	TRBJ2-2	-	-	TGCGCCAGCAGCCAAGATAGAACTAACGTGGGTCCCGGGGAGCTGTTTTTT	CASSQDRTNVGPGELFF
TRBV6-5	TRBJ1-2	-	-	TGTGCCAGCAGTTCGCACAGGGTGAACTATGGCTACACCTTC	CASSSHRVNYGYTF
TRBV28	TRBJ2-1	TRBD1	-	TGTGCCAGCAGTGGATGGACAGGCTACAATGAGCAGTTCTTC	CASSGWTGYNEQFF
TRBV7-2	TRBJ1-2	TRBD1	-	TGTGCCAGCAGCTTATGGGGACAGGGGTCGGCTGGCTACACCTTC	CASSLWGQGSAGYTF
TRBV29-1	TRBJ2-3	-	-	TGCAGCGTTGGAGGGGCAGGGAGCCCAGATACGCAGTATTTT	CSVGGAGSPDTQYF